This T cell receptor (beta chain) appears in the sequencing data of a study of blood T cell repertoires in COVID-19. Study-level background: The cDNA or gDNA used as material had been derived from T cells, B-cell-depleted T cells, or PBMCs.

V was clipped by 5 bases and J by 2 bases; unmatched bases: 10. This CDR3 has 16 residues. Per the germline V gene, CDR1 is LNHDA and CDR2 is SQIVND (reference sequence). TCRdb's table, derived via immunoSEQ multiplex PCR, lists solely in-frame clones and lacks some. The sample has around 200,000 clones, around four fifths seen once. This clone has just a few counts. This clonotype originated in a man aged 35-49 years with active or convalescent COVID-19. V usage is TRBV19 and J usage is TRBJ1-2; 8 bases align to TRBD1. Sequences were obtained from peripheral blood. The CDR3 DNA is TGTGCCAGTAGTCCCCAGGGGACAGGATCCAACTATGGCTACACCTTC. This gives the protein CASSPQGTGSNYGYTF.